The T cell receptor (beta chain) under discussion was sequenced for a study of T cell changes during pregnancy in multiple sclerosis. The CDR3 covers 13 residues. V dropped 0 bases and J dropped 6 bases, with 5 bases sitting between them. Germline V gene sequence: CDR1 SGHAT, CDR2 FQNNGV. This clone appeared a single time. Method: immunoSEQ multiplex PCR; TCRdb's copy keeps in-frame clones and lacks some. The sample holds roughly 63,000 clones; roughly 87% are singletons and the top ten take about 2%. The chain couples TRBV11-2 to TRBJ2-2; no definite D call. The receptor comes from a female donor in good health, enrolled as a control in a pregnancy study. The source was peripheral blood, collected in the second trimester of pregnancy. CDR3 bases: TGTGCCAGCAGCTTAGAAAGCTCCGGGGAGCTGTTTTTT. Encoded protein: CASSLESSGELFF.